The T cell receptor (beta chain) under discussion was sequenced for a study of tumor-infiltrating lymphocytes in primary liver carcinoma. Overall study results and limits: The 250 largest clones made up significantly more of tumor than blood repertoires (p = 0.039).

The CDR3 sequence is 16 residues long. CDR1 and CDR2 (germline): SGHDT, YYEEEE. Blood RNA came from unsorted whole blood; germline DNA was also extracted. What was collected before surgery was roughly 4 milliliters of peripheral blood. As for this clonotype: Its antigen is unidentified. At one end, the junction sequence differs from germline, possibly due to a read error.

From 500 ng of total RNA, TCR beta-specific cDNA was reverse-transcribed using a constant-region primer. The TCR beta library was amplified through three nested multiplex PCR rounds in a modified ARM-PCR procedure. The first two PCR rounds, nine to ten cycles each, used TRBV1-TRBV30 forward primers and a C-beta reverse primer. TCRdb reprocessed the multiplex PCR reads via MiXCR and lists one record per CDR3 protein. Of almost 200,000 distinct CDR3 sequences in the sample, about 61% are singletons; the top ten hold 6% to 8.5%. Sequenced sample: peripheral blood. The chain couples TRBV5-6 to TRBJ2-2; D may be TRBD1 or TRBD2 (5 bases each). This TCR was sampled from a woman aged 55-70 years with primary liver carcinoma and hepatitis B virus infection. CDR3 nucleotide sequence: TGTGCCAGCAGCACGCTCCTAGACGGGGCCACCGTGGAGCTGTTTTTT. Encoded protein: CASSTLLDGATVELFF. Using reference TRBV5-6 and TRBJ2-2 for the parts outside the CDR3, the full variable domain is DAGVTQSPTHLIKTRGQQVTLRCSPKSGHDTVSWYQQALGQGPQFIFQYYEEEERQRGNFPDRFSGHQFPNYSSELNVNALLLGDSALYLCASSTLLDGATVELFFGEGSRLTVL.